This T cell receptor beta chain derives from a study of blood T cell repertoires in COVID-19. Generated by immunoSEQ multiplex PCR, the TCRdb table keeps only in-frame clones and is missing some. This table has more than 200,000 clones, 70% to 90% appearing once. Germline values: CDR1 LNHDA, CDR2 SQIVND (reference sequence). The CDR3 extends over 16 amino acids. V trimming: 11 bases; J trimming: 0 bases; junction bases outside the gene matches: 12. The TCR was taken from a woman aged 40 to 50 who had recovered from COVID-19. The source material was peripheral blood. The rearrangement uses TRBV19 and TRBJ2-1, with 8 bases aligning to TRBD2. The CDR3 region has the DNA TGTGCCGCGGCGGGGGGCCCGGACTACTCCTACAATGAGCAGTTCTTC. It specifies CAAAGGPDYSYNEQFF.